Shown below are 10 T cell receptor beta chains from a single sample sequenced in a study of blood T cell repertoires in COVID-19. Clones were read by immunoSEQ multiplex PCR, and TCRdb kept only the in-frame ones, dropping some. This sample has approximately 240,000 clones, with around 90% found just once. Sequenced material: peripheral blood. Source of these receptors: a man between 25 and 39 years old with COVID-19, enrolled during active disease.

CDR3 protein: CASSLPTDNQPQHF. The CDR3 DNA reads as TGTGCCAGCAGTCTTCCGACAGACAATCAGCCCCAGCATTTT. This chain connects TRBV5-5 to TRBJ1-5, with D tentatively TRBD1 (5 bases). V was trimmed by 5 bases and J by 3 bases, leaving 12 bases between them. CDR1 is SGHKS, CDR2 YYEKEE, per germline (reference sequence). The CDR3 sequence is 14 residues long. Drawing the rest from reference TRBV5-5 and TRBJ1-5, the complete variable domain is DAGVTQSPTHLIKTRGQQVTLRCSPISGHKSVSWYQQVLGQGPQFIFQYYEKEERGRGNFPDRFSARQFPNYSSELNVNALLLGDSALYLCASSLPTDNQPQHFGDGTRLSIL.

J is TRBJ1-1 and V is TRBV10-3; D is perhaps TRBD1 (6 bases). V was clipped by 6 bases and J by 1 base, with 9 bases between them. Germline lookup yields CDR1 ENHRY and CDR2 SYGVKD. The CDR3 length is 13 residues. CDR3: CAISGTQNTEAFF. CDR3 DNA: TGTGCCATCAGCGGGACACAGAACACTGAAGCTTTCTTT.

V gene TRBV2 combines with J gene TRBJ2-2; 7 bases are a match to TRBD1. Germline CDR1 and CDR2: SNHLY and FYNNEI. V lost 9 bases and J lost 3; bases outside the gene matches: 4. The CDR3 is 13 residues long. In DNA form, the CDR3 reads TGTGCCAGGAGGGACAGAGACACCGGGGAGCTGTTTTTT. Amino acids: CARRDRDTGELFF.

This CDR3 reads CASSLARVGNEKLFF. CDR3 in DNA: TGTGCCAGCAGCTTGGCTCGGGTGGGTAATGAAAAACTGTTTTTT. This chain joins TRBV5-6 and TRBJ1-4; no reliable D call. Trimming pared 0 bases from V and 4 bases from J, leaving 10 bases between. Looked up from germline, CDR1 is SGHDT and CDR2 is YYEEEE. The CDR3 is made up of 15 amino acids.

This clone was seen once. The chain couples TRBV3-1 (or the pseudogene TRBV3-2) to TRBJ1-1, with TRBD1 identical over 8 bases. The CDR3 covers 15 residues. In germline, CDR1 is LGHDT, CDR2 YNNKEL (reference sequence). V trimming: 0 bases; J trimming: 6 bases; junction bases outside the gene matches: 6. The CDR3 here is CASSQEPLTGAEAFF. Written as DNA, the CDR3 is TGTGCCAGCAGCCAAGAACCTCTGACAGGGGCTGAAGCTTTCTTT.

The chain couples TRBV30 to TRBJ1-4; possible D gene TRBD1, 5 bases. V dropped 0 bases and J dropped 0 bases, with 11 bases sitting between them. CDR1 is GTSNPN and CDR2 is SVGIG in the germline V gene (reference sequence). The CDR3 spans 16 residues. CDR3 in DNA: TGTGCCTGGAGTGTATCAGGGCTTTCAACTAATGAAAAACTGTTTTTT. Translated: CAWSVSGLSTNEKLFF.

The table lists this clone with a count of one. The chain uses TRBV27 and TRBJ1-5, with D possibly matching TRBD1 (5 bases). The CDR3 runs 15 residues. Germline V gene lookup returns CDR1 MNHEY and CDR2 SMNVEV (reference sequence). Trimming left V 0 bases short and J 2 bases short, with 8 bases between. The CDR3 DNA sequence: TGTGCCAGCAGTTTATCGGCGGGGGGCAATCAGCCCCAGCATTTT. It specifies CASSLSAGGNQPQHF.

The chain employs TRBV7-6 and TRBJ1-3; D perhaps matches TRBD1 (5 bases). Germline V CDR1 and CDR2: SGHVS, FNYEAQ. CDR3 length equals 19 residues. The V and J ends lost 2 bases and 0 bases respectively, with 20 bases between them. CDR3 sequence: CASSLTVGGAGNSGNTIYF. CDR3 nucleotides: TGTGCCAGCAGCTTAACAGTCGGGGGAGCCGGCAACTCTGGAAACACCATATATTTT.

This clone showed up just a few times. The chain joins TRBV5-4 to TRBJ2-3, with 8 bases matching TRBD1. V gave up 5 bases and J gave up 3 bases; unmatched junction bases: 8. Germline V gives CDR1 SGHNT, CDR2 YYREEE (reference sequence). This CDR3 has 15 amino acids. The CDR3 loop reads CASRSDRGKTDTQYF. CDR3 coding DNA: TGTGCCAGCAGATCCGACAGGGGTAAGACAGATACGCAGTATTTT.

The rearrangement links TRBV9 to TRBJ1-5, with D possibly matching TRBD1 (5 bases). Germline CDR1 is SGDLS and CDR2 is YYNGEE. The CDR3 loop spans 13 amino acids. V was shortened by 4 bases and J by 6 bases, with 11 bases between the two germline ends. The CDR3 DNA is TGTGCCAGCAGCTCCCGCGGGGGTCAGCCCCAGCATTTT. Protein sequence: CASSSRGGQPQHF.